This TCR beta chain was recovered during a study of cytomegalovirus exposure and HLA in healthy donors (dated by TCRdb to the late 2010s). General notes on the study: An earlier analysis of 587 of the donors reported about 260 Gb of sequence data and approximately 120 million unique TCR beta sequences obtained from about 179 million T cells. Approximately 300 gigabases of sequencing data and approximately 92 million unique TCR sequences made up an early release that covered 500 to 650 HLA-typed donors. The genetic ancestry cluster associated with self-reported Caucasian donors included over 65% of the 398 genotyped donors. The study was designed to test whether signatures of past pathogen exposure could be identified by cataloging public T cell receptors. The study profiled the T cell repertoires of hundreds of subjects by immunosequencing and related them to cytomegalovirus serostatus. A separate validation cohort of about 110 different subjects was used in addition to the roughly 640-subject first cohort. To predict cytomegalovirus infection status, the study combined high-throughput TCR immunosequencing, statistical association of individual TCRs with disease status, and machine learning. A later analysis re-analyzed previously published TCR beta repertoires from several hundred donors and added high-resolution HLA genotyping to study TCR occurrence patterns. Rather than drawing on any new phenotypic data, the later analysis identified candidate immune exposures from TCR beta sequences and the way those sequences occurred across donors. In an earlier analysis of 500 to 650 of the donors, high-throughput TCR beta sequencing was used to judge whether each TCR beta V gene segment behaved as functional or pseudogenic. Alongside the repertoire data, information on donor age, sex, ethnicity and CMV serostatus was compiled. Genome-wide SNP genotypes for about 65% of the roughly 670 donors were used in a later genetic analysis, which treated that subset as a discovery cohort. Every discovery cohort repertoire had been produced on one sequencing platform. Class I and class II HLA loci were covered by the typing at four-digit resolution. The number of donors typed differed by locus, with roughly 629-640 for A, B, C, DRB1 and DQB1, roughly 520 for DQA1, some 570 for DPA1, and some 440 for DPB1. Several DR-DQ haplotypes were treated as single units for association and clustering because of strong linkage in the cohort. Among some 400 genotyped donors of the cohort, an average of roughly 230,000 unique TCR beta nucleotide sequences was sequenced per donor, of which roughly 17% were non-productive. General study outcomes and caveats: Because some donors lacked HLA typing at each locus, the association tests relied only on the typed subset. A later genetic analysis reported fewer N-insertions in productive TCRs among donors in an Asian-associated ancestry cluster than the approximately 700-donor mean. While some public TCRs were present in many individuals, most TCR sequences turned up only very rarely across donors. According to the authors, the approach could potentially be generalized to other disease states and immunological phenotypes. When HLA alleles, especially DR and DQ, strongly co-occurred, TCR associations were difficult to assign to individual alleles. According to a later analysis, TCR association rates differed among HLA loci, with DRB1 alleles showing the most associated TCRs and HLA-C alleles showing the fewest. In a later analysis, about 16,000 TCR beta sequences were associated with specific HLA alleles at a false discovery rate of 0.05. CMV serostatus was the only immune exposure information available for the cohort. Because the 87-base-pair reads could not distinguish some IMGT-functional V segments, including TRBV6-2 and TRBV6-3, those segments were excluded. In vitro tests confirmed that a few of the cytomegalovirus-associated TCR beta chains recognize cytomegalovirus antigens. In a later analysis, HLA-associated TCR beta chains were found to be more clonally expanded and to have lower generation probabilities than equally common non-associated chains. Broadly in line with IMGT annotations, most TCR beta V segments showed up in productive rearrangements about 87% or about 30% of the time in an earlier analysis of 587 of the donors. This cohort had only TCR beta chains sequenced, and the lack of alpha or paired-chain data limited which features could be detected. In a later genetic analysis, a missense DCLRE1C variant was associated with V-gene and J-gene trimming of TCR beta chains, and the association was replicated in an independent cohort. Several of the top co-occurrence clusters appeared to be linked to parvovirus B19, influenza, CMV and Epstein-Barr virus, according to a later analysis. In a later analysis, most CMV-associated TCR beta chains were found to appear HLA-restricted, with HLA associations seemingly driven largely by CMV exposure. A further reported finding was that TCR beta sequences accurately predicted the HLA-A and HLA-B alleles for most subjects in the first cohort. Presence/absence analyses assumed roughly uniform sequencing depth across donors, an assumption that may not hold. The earlier analysis of 587 of the donors excluded approximately 15 rarely observed V segments, including chromosome 9 orphons, because counts were too low. A group of highly shared sequence variants was considered likely to be a technical artifact of the sequencing pipeline. The classifier was reported to diagnose cytomegalovirus status with high specificity and sensitivity in both the original cohort and the validation cohort. Correlated functional status among segregating V segments might reflect linkage disequilibrium, but an unknown experimental factor could not be ruled out. The study gave a list of under 200 TCR beta chains associated with cytomegalovirus.

The cohort consisted of hundreds of healthy bone marrow donors. At the time of sampling, every cohort member was nominally healthy, though immune exposures that went unrecorded were likely present. The donor was CMV seropositive and belonged to the group of more than 250 seropositive cohort members. Every donor gave a peripheral blood sample, and the peripheral blood mononuclear cells from that sample were used for TCR beta sequencing. The Qiagen DNeasy Blood Extraction Kit was used to extract genomic DNA from the blood cell samples. The CDR3 runs 13 amino acids, cysteine and phenylalanine included. This entry keeps only the CDR3 DNA: 39 bases, framed from base 1. CDR1 and CDR2, per the germline V gene, are SGHDT and YYEEEE. V is shortened by 1 base, J by 7 bases, and the region joining them spans 12 bases. The library came from the immunoSEQ multiplex PCR assay. The multiplex PCR relied on a mix of 60 forward primers for TCR Vbeta segments and 13 reverse primers for TCR Jbeta segments. Amplification of the CDR3 region of rearranged TCR beta genes was performed with a multiplex PCR assay on genomic DNA. The amplified TCR beta libraries were sequenced on the Illumina HiSeq System as 87-base-pair reads. On the study's bioinformatics: In a later analysis, roughly 80 million unique TCR beta chains were counted across the 500 to 850 repertoires, and approximately 9.9 million of these chains were shared by at least two donors. Raw reads were error-corrected and collapsed into unique sequences by a nearest-neighbor algorithm in which closely related sequences were merged to remove PCR and sequencing errors. To assign V, D and J gene segments, CDR3 sequences were aligned to IMGT reference sequences. For a sequence to be retained, a match of at least six nucleotides to both a V gene segment and a J gene segment was required. Rearrangements were called productive when the CDR3 lacked stop codons and stayed in frame with V and J; all others were non-productive. Following IMGT convention, CDR3 was defined as the stretch from the second conserved V-encoded cysteine to the conserved J-encoded phenylalanine. The earlier analysis of 550 to 650 of the donors excluded any sequence lacking an unambiguous match to a single V gene segment. An earlier analysis of some 500 of the donors classified V segments as functional when productive rearrangements were above 56.7% and as segregating when the standard deviation between donors was above 5%. A statistical classification framework was built to diagnose cytomegalovirus status from the catalog of TCR beta chain sequences. In a later analysis, TCR nucleotide sequences were compared against IMGT/GENE-DB human TR gene sequences so that V and J genes could be assigned. In a later analysis, CDR3 sequences and most-parsimonious VDJ recombination scenarios were assigned using the TCRdist pipeline. A later analysis defined each TCR beta chain by its CDR3 amino acid sequence plus V-gene family, and excluded reads lacking a unique V-gene family. To address suspected cross-contamination and a sequencing artifact, a later analysis removed some 620 highly shared, low-generation-probability nucleotide sequences. In a later analysis, a clonal expansion index for each public chain was calculated from normalized within-repertoire ranks of inferred template counts. In a later analysis, generation probabilities were computed using a VDJ recombination model fitted to out-of-frame rearrangements, and the results were checked against IGoR. In a later analysis, hypergeometric tests were used to score TCR-TCR, TCR-HLA and TCR-CMV co-occurrence, with a repertoire-size bias correction applied to TCR pairs. False discovery rates were estimated in a later analysis by permuting HLA or CMV assignments 20 times. In a later analysis, co-occurring TCRs were grouped using DBSCAN, with TCRdist sequence similarity added in when clustering inside HLA-allele-positive subsets. Repertoires with fewer than 30,000 or more than 120,000 public chains were left out of co-occurrence clustering, as were a handful of repertoires with anomalous nucleotide sharing. Sourced from immuneACCESS, this table was stored by TCRdb with only in-frame sequences that have V and J called. A share of the clones is absent; for the studies checked, an unresolved V gene accounts for under half, and the remainder has no known explanation. V and J calls and clone size come straight from that table; D and trimming were deduced from the DNA. Recorded for this sample are 75,000 to 100,000 clones; roughly 74% of them occurred a single time. Under 3.5% of the sample lies in the top ten.

A word on this clone: No antigen is known for it. No per-base quality is available; no much larger clone lies one base away.

The chain is assembled from TRBV5-6 and TRBJ2-7, with the D segment identity uncertain. Sequenced sample: PBMCs. The receptor was isolated from a female donor in good health and CMV-seropositive. The CDR3 protein: CASSLSGTPEQYF. The nucleotide sequence is given as TGTGCCAGCAGCTTGTCAGGTACCCCTGAGCAGTACTTC.